The clone carrying this TCR beta chain was recorded at least ten times. The antigen is undetermined. This sample is drawn from a study of human T cells and chemical hapten exposure. TCRdb re-called the RACE reads with MiXCR, one entry per CDR3 protein. The table has around 120,000 distinct CDR3 sequences, approximately 15% seen once; the top ten hold 0.92%. Germline values: CDR1 SEHNR, CDR2 FQNEAQ (reference sequence). The CDR3 runs to 14 residues. V lost 3 bases to trimming and J lost 3 bases, with 9 bases between them. As to time point: patch test 1, 2 weeks after DPC sensitization. Treatment in this sample: therapeutic diphenylcyclopropenone sensitization with weekly scalp DPC. Findings and caveats of the study: Once DPC sensitization occurred, TCRs above 1 in 1000 frequency showed no change.

Material: whole blood, obtained in connection with sensitization to the hapten diphenylcyclopropenone (DPC). The origin of this receptor is a man in his late teens or twenties with alopecia areata. Some clones in this sample may be carry-over from other donors' samples. The chain has TRBV7-9 and TRBJ1-5; the D is unclear. CDR3 sequence reads: CASSFNSPNQPQHF. In DNA form, the CDR3 reads TGTGCCAGCAGCTTTAATTCGCCCAATCAGCCCCAGCATTTT. Variable domain in full (rest from reference TRBV7-9 and TRBJ1-5): DTGVSQNPRHKITKRGQNVTFRCDPISEHNRLYWYRQTLGQGPEFLTYFQNEAQLEKSRLLSDRFSAERPKGSFSTLEIQRTEQGDSAMYLCASSFNSPNQPQHFGDGTRLSIL.